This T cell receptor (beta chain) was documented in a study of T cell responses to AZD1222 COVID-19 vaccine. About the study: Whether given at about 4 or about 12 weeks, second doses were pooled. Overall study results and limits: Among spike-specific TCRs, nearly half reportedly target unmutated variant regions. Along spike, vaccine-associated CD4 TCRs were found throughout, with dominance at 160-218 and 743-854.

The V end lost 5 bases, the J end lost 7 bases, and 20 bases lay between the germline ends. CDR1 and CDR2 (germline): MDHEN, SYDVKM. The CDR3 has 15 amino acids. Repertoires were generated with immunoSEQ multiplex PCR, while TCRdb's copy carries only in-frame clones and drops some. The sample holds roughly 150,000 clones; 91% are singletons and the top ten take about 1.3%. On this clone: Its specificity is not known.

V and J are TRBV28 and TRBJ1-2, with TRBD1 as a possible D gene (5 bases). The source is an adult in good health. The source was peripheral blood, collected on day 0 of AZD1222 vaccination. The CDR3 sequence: CASSHPSRASFGYTF. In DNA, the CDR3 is TGTGCCAGCAGTCACCCCAGCAGGGCTTCCTTTGGCTACACCTTC.